What follows are 19 T cell receptor beta chains derived from one specimen sequenced in a study of identical twins. MiXCR was run by TCRdb on the 5' RACE reads, yielding one entry per CDR3 protein. The data show roughly 290,000 distinct CDR3 sequences, 6.5% to 9.5% seen once. Another study also made use of these data, one on yellow fever vaccine responses in identical twins.

What was sequenced was memory (CD45RO+) T cells sorted from blood. The receptors derive from a woman aged 18-29 years in good health.

This clonotype was counted at least ten times. This CDR3 reads CASTRTESSYNEQFF. CDR3 coding DNA: TGCGCCAGCACCCGGACAGAGAGCTCCTACAATGAGCAGTTCTTC. This chain joins TRBV5-1 and TRBJ2-1; the D gene is possibly TRBD1 (6 bases). Trimming took off 6 bases at V and 0 bases at J, with 13 bases between the two ends. This CDR3 has 15 residues. CDR1 and CDR2 from the germline V gene are SGHRS and YFSETQ.

This chain connects TRBV20-1 to TRBJ1-1; no clear D. V shed 4 bases and J shed 1 base, with 10 bases lying between them. The CDR3 has 13 amino acids. The germline gives CDR1 DFQATT, CDR2 SNEGSKA (reference sequence). CDR3 loop: CSAIPPENTEAFF. CDR3 in DNA: TGCAGTGCTATCCCCCCGGAGAACACTGAAGCTTTCTTT.

This clonotype has ten or more counts. The J gene is TRBJ2-7, the V gene TRBV29-1, with TRBD2 matching 13 bases. The ends lost 6 bases at V and 6 bases at J; junction bases unmatched: 11. Germline CDR1 SQVTM, CDR2 ANQGSEA. The CDR3 runs to 15 residues. The DNA for the CDR3 is TGCAGCGTCGGGACTAGCGGGATCTACTCTGGCGAGCAGTACTTC. Translated, it gives CSVGTSGIYSGEQYF.

The chain couples TRBV27 to TRBJ2-5, with D unresolved. Trimming took off 4 bases at V and 5 bases at J, with 26 bases between the two ends. Germline V gene data show CDR1 as MNHEY and CDR2 as SMNVEV (reference sequence). The CDR3 totals 18 residues. The CDR3 is CASSSAYLRLGPGETQYF. The CDR3 region has the DNA TGTGCCAGCAGTTCCGCATACCTGCGTTTAGGACCTGGGGAGACCCAGTACTTC.

There are a few counts of this clonotype. The J gene is TRBJ1-4, the V gene TRBV15; no definite D call. The CDR3 extends over 12 amino acids. Trimming removed 3 bases from V and 5 bases from J, with 4 bases in between. The germline V gene has CDR1 LNHNV and CDR2 YYDKDF (reference sequence). The CDR3 coding sequence is TGTGCCACCAGCAGGCGCAATGAAAAACTGTTTTTT. Protein: CATSRRNEKLFF.

This clonotype was seen at least ten times. The chain recombines TRBV28 with TRBJ2-1; perhaps TRBD2 as D (6 bases). This CDR3 has 13 amino acids. Germline CDR1 and CDR2: MDHEN and SYDVKM. Trimming took 2 bases from V and 8 from J, leaving 10 bases between them. CDR3 bases: TGTGCCAGCAGTTTACCGGGAGATCATGAGCAGTTCTTC. Residues: CASSLPGDHEQFF.

This clonotype was seen a few times. This rearrangement joins TRBV10-3 to TRBJ2-6; a weak D match, TRBD2 (5 bases). Trimming took off 3 bases at V and 0 bases at J, with 6 bases between the two ends. Germline CDR1 reads ENHRY; CDR2 reads SYGVKD. The CDR3 loop spans 15 amino acids. This CDR3 is CAISDGVSGANVLTF. CDR3 DNA sequence: TGTGCCATCAGTGACGGGGTCTCTGGGGCCAACGTCCTGACTTTC.

This clonotype was detected many times. The CDR3 here is CSVSGPKRAYEQYF. The CDR3 DNA reads as TGCAGCGTTTCGGGACCGAAACGCGCCTACGAGCAGTACTTC. This rearrangement joins TRBV29-1 to TRBJ2-7, with D perhaps being TRBD1 or TRBD2 (5 bases each). The germline CDR1 and CDR2 sequences are SQVTM and ANQGSEA. The CDR3 is 14 amino acids. Trimming cost V 5 bases and J 2 bases, with 16 bases left between them.

This clonotype was picked up a small number of times. The chain links TRBV24-1 to TRBJ1-2; D is possibly TRBD1 (6 bases). Germline V lookup: CDR1 KGHDR, CDR2 SFDVKD. This CDR3 is 12 amino acids long. V was pared by 1 base and J by 8 bases, with 7 bases between. The CDR3 sequence: CATSDLGGGYTF. The CDR3 nucleotides read TGTGCCACCAGTGATTTAGGGGGAGGCTACACCTTC.

This clonotype was found a few times. The rearrangement uses TRBV28 and TRBJ1-1; tentatively, D is TRBD1 (6 bases). The CDR3 contains 11 residues. V lost 5 bases, J lost 6 bases, and 7 bases lay in between. Per germline, CDR1 MDHEN and CDR2 SYDVKM. The CDR3 DNA reads TGTGCCAGCAGTGGACAGCCTGAAGCTTTCTTT. Its protein is CASSGQPEAFF.

This clonotype was counted at least ten times. The rearrangement uses TRBV5-1 and TRBJ2-7; 9 bases are a match to TRBD2. Germline values: CDR1 SGHRS, CDR2 YFSETQ. The junction had 11 bases not matched to a gene; V was cut back by 6 bases and J by 4 bases. CDR3 length: 15 amino acids. CDR3 sequence reads: CASKDAGGGTYEQYF. The CDR3 DNA follows: TGCGCCAGCAAAGATGCGGGGGGGGGAACATACGAGCAGTACTTC. The complete variable domain, with remaining parts taken from reference TRBV5-1 and TRBJ2-7, reads KAGVTQTPRYLIKTRGQQVTLSCSPISGHRSVSWYQQTPGQGLQFLFEYFSETQRNKGNFPGRFSGRQFSNSRSEMNVSTLELGDSALYLCASKDAGGGTYEQYFGPGTRLTVT.

This clonotype has more than one count but fewer than ten. The chain recombines TRBV19 with TRBJ2-3, with 8 bases aligning to TRBD2. Germline-derived CDR1 and CDR2 are LNHDA and SQIVND (reference sequence). After removal of 8 bases from V and 1 base from J, the junction contained 5 bases not matched to a gene. The CDR3 is made up of 14 amino acids. The CDR3 here is CASQLAARTDTQYF. The CDR3 DNA reads as TGTGCCAGTCAACTAGCGGCTCGCACAGATACGCAGTATTTT. Drawing the rest from reference TRBV19 and TRBJ2-3, the complete variable domain is DGGITQSPKYLFRKEGQNVTLSCEQNLNHDAMYWYRQDPGQGLRLIYYSQIVNDFQKGDIAEGYSVSREKKESFPLTVTSAQKNPTAFYLCASQLAARTDTQYFGPGTRLTVL.

The table lists this clonotype with a few counts. The CDR3 DNA reads TGTGCCAGCAGCGGACTAGCGGGGGGGCTTGGCACCGGGGAGCTGTTTTTT. Protein product: CASSGLAGGLGTGELFF. The genes are TRBV25-1 and TRBJ2-2; TRBD2 matches 15 bases. CDR1 and CDR2 from the germline V gene are MGHDK and SYGVNS. This CDR3 is built from 17 residues. V lost 6 bases and J lost 4; bases outside the gene matches: 6.

This clonotype was detected many times. This sequence joins TRBV19 and TRBJ2-1; 7 bases fit TRBD2. The CDR3 runs to 14 residues. Germline V gene sequence: CDR1 LNHDA, CDR2 SQIVND (reference sequence). V lost 0 bases and J lost 12; bases outside the gene matches: 8. The CDR3 protein is CASSIDEASGGQFF. The CDR3 DNA is TGTGCCAGTAGTATAGATGAAGCTAGCGGAGGGCAGTTCTTC.

This clonotype has ten or more counts. The J gene is TRBJ2-1, the V gene TRBV29-1, with TRBD2 matching 13 bases. Looked up from germline, CDR1 is SQVTM and CDR2 is ANQGSEA. The trim removed 7 bases at V and 4 bases at J, leaving 13 bases unmatched. The CDR3 consists of 17 residues. CDR3 in amino acids: CSDPGLAGEEGYNEQFF. The DNA for the CDR3 is TGCAGCGACCCTGGACTAGCGGGAGAGGAGGGTTACAATGAGCAGTTCTTC.

This clonotype was picked up many times. The chain has TRBV5-6 and TRBJ2-1, with unresolved D. The germline gives CDR1 SGHDT, CDR2 YYEEEE. The V end lost 0 bases, the J end lost 4 bases, and 17 bases lay between the germline ends. The CDR3 covers 17 residues. DNA for the CDR3: TGTGCCAGCAGCTTGGGGGTCATGGACCCCCTTTACAATGAGCAGTTCTTC. Amino acid sequence: CASSLGVMDPLYNEQFF.

V gene TRBV7-2 combines with J gene TRBJ1-6, with a weak D call TRBD1 (6 bases). CDR1 is SGHTA and CDR2 is FQGNSA in the germline V gene. The CDR3 length is 16 residues. Trimming removed 5 bases at V and 10 bases at J, with 21 bases between. The CDR3 protein is CASSPRQAVIGSPLHF. The CDR3 DNA sequence: TGTGCCAGCAGCCCCAGACAGGCCGTCATCGGGTCACCCCTCCACTTT.

The chain has TRBV6-2 or TRBV6-3 and TRBJ2-2, with D possibly being TRBD1 (5 bases). Per the germline V gene, CDR1 is MNHEY and CDR2 is SVGEGT. The CDR3 has 14 amino acids. Trimming cost V 10 bases and J 4 bases, with 16 bases left between them. The CDR3 here is CATLVWGGTGELFF. CDR3 DNA: TGTGCCACCCTCGTCTGGGGCGGCACCGGGGAGCTGTTTTTT.

V is TRBV29-1 and J is TRBJ2-3, with a weak D call TRBD2 (6 bases). Per the germline V gene, CDR1 is SQVTM and CDR2 is ANQGSEA. Trimming took 7 bases from V and 1 from J, leaving 15 bases between them. The CDR3 loop spans 14 amino acids. CDR3 in amino acids: CSAALSGGTDTQYF. CDR3 bases: TGCAGCGCCGCCTTGTCGGGAGGCACAGATACGCAGTATTTT.